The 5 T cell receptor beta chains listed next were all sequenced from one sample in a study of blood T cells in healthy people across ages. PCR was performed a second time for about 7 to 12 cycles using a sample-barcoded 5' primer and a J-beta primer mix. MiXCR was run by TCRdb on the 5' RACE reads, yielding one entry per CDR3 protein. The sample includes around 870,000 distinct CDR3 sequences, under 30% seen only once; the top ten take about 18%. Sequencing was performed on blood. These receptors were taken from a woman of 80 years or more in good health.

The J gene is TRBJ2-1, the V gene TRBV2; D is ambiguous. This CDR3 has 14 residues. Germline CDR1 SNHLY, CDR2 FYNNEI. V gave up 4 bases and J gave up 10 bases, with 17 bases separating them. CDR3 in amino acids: CASSGATALQEQFF. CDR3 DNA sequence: TGTGCCAGCAGTGGGGCAACGGCCCTTCAGGAGCAGTTCTTC.

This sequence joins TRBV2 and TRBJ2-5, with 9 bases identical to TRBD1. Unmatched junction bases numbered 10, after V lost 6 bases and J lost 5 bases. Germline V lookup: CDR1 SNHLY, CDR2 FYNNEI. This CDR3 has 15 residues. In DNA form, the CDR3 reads TGTGCCAGCAGGCCGAGGACAGGGGTCCGTGAGACCCAGTACTTC. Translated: CASRPRTGVRETQYF.

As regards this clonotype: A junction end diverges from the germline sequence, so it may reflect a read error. The CDR3 spells CACSYSLTSTDTQYF. CDR3 DNA: TGTGCCTGCAGTTACTCGCTAACTAGCACAGATACGCAGTATTTT. The chain couples TRBV6-5 to TRBJ2-3; D is uncertain. This CDR3 comprises 15 residues. Germline V gene sequence: CDR1 MNHEY, CDR2 SVGAGI.

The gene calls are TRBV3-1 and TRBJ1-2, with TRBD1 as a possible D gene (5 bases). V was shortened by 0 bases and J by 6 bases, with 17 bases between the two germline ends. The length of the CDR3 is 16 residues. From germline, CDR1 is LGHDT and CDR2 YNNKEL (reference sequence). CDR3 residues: CASSQDHGGTGNGYTF. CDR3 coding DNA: TGTGCCAGCAGCCAAGATCATGGGGGGACGGGCAATGGCTACACCTTC.

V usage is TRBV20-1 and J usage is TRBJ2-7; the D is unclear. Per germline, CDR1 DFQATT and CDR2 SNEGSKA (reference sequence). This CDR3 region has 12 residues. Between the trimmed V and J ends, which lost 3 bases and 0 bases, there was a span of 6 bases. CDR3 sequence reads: CSASVSSYEQYF. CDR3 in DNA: TGCAGTGCTAGTGTCTCCTCCTACGAGCAGTACTTC.